This record covers a single TCR beta chain. The antigen is unknown. This entry is derived from a study of vaccination and CD4 T cells after COVID-19. Between the trimmed V and J ends, which lost 7 bases and 7 bases, there was a span of 14 bases. Germline assignment: CDR1 GTSNPN and CDR2 SVGIG (reference sequence). CDR3 length equals 13 residues. Specified treatment: roughly 11-day PBMC culture with coronavirus spike peptide pools or control peptides (ViraFEST assay). Cultured CD4+ T-cell DNA underwent Oncomine TCR Beta short-read sequencing. TCRdb fed the PCR reads into MiXCR, producing one record per CDR3 protein. Seen here are some 17,000 distinct CDR3 sequences, around 45% observed once, and the top ten hold around 4.5%.

The TCR originated in a human donor who had recovered from COVID-19. The chain is built from TRBV30 and TRBJ1-6; no definite D call. The sample here was CD4+ T cells from blood, cultured in vitro, taken before SARS-CoV-2 vaccination. CDR3: CAYLRGPNSPLHF. The CDR3 DNA reads as TGTGCCTATCTGCGGGGTCCGAATTCACCCCTCCACTTT.